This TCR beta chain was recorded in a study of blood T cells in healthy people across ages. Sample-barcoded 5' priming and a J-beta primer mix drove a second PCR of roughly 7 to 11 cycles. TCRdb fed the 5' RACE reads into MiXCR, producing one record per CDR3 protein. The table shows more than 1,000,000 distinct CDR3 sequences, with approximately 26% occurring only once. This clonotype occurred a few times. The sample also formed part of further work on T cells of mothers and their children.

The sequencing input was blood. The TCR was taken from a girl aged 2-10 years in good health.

The CDR3 DNA reads TGTGCCAGCAGCTTGAAGTCCCGTGCTAGCACAGATACGCAGTATTTT. It specifies CASSLKSRASTDTQYF. The genes are TRBV5-4 and TRBJ2-3; D is undetermined. V was trimmed by 1 base and J by 0 bases, leaving 12 bases between them. Germline CDR1 SGHNT, CDR2 YYREEE (reference sequence). The CDR3 contains 16 residues.